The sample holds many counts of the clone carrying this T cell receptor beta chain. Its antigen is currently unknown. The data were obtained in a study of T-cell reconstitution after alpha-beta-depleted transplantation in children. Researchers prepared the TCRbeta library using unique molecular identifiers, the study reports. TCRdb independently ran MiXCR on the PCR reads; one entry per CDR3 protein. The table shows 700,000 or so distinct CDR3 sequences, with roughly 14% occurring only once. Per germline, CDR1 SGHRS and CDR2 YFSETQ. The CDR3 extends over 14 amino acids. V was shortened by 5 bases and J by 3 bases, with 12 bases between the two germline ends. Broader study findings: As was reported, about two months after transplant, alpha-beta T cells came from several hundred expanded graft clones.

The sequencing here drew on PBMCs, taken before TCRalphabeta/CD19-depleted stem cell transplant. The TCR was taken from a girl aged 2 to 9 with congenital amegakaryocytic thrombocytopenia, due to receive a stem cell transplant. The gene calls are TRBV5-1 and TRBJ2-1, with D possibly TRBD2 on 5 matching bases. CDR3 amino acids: CASRALAGYNEQFF. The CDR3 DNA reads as TGCGCCAGCAGGGCCCTAGCTGGCTACAATGAGCAGTTCTTC.